This passage covers 18 T cell receptor beta chains from one sample sequenced in a study of blood T cell repertoires in COVID-19. Repertoires were generated with immunoSEQ multiplex PCR, while TCRdb's copy carries only in-frame clones and drops some. This table has around 110,000 clones, over 80% appearing once. The sequenced material came from peripheral blood. These receptors all stem from a woman aged 70-85 years with acute or convalescent COVID-19.

The chain recombines TRBV19 with TRBJ1-6, with TRBD1 as a possible D gene (6 bases). V lost 5 bases to trimming and J lost 10 bases, with 12 bases between them. The CDR3 spans 13 residues. The germline V gene encodes CDR1 LNHDA and CDR2 SQIVND (reference sequence). The CDR3 loop reads CASSPARGSPLHF. The CDR3 bases are TGTGCCAGTAGTCCCGCAAGGGGGTCACCCCTCCACTTT.

The chain couples TRBV18 to TRBJ1-5; weak D call: TRBD1 (5 bases). Germline V CDR1 and CDR2: KGHSH, LQKENI. V dropped 3 bases and J dropped 2 bases, with 23 bases sitting between them. This CDR3 is 19 amino acids long. CDR3 bases: TGTGCCAGCTCACCCAATGTTGGGGGAATGGGAGGGGGCAATCAGCCCCAGCATTTT. Translating gives CASSPNVGGMGGGNQPQHF.

As DNA, the CDR3 is TGTGCCAGCAGCCAAATAACAGGGTACGATGGCTACACCTTC. Translated, it gives CASSQITGYDGYTF. The V gene is TRBV7-2, the J gene TRBJ1-2, with D possibly matching TRBD1 (6 bases). This CDR3 is 14 amino acids long. Germline CDR1 and CDR2: SGHTA and FQGNSA. Trimming removed 5 bases at V and 6 bases at J, with 16 bases between.

This chain joins TRBV5-1 and TRBJ2-3, with 8 bases lining up with TRBD2. CDR1 is SGHRS and CDR2 is YFSETQ in the germline V gene. With V trimmed by 3 bases and J by 1 base, 10 bases remained unmatched. This CDR3 contains 17 residues. CDR3 bases: TGCGCCAGCAGCTCATCGGGGGGGCCGAAGGGCACAGATACGCAGTATTTT. Protein sequence: CASSSSGGPKGTDTQYF.

The V and J genes are TRBV4-2 and TRBJ1-6, with 7 bases aligning to TRBD1. The CDR3 has 16 residues. V trimming: 3 bases; J trimming: 10 bases; junction bases outside the gene matches: 12. Germline loops: CDR1 LGHNA, CDR2 YNFKEQ. The chain's CDR3 is CASSQEQGMRSSPLHF. DNA of the CDR3: TGTGCCAGCAGCCAGGAACAGGGGATGCGGAGCTCACCCCTCCACTTT.

This sequence joins TRBV5-1 and TRBJ2-4; perhaps TRBD1 as D (6 bases). Germline values: CDR1 SGHRS, CDR2 YFSETQ. V was cut by 4 bases and J by 0 bases, with 17 bases left in between. The length of the CDR3 is 17 residues. CDR3 amino acids: CASSTKELGGAKNIQYF. Written as DNA, the CDR3 is TGCGCCAGCAGCACAAAGGAACTAGGGGGAGCCAAAAACATTCAGTACTTC.

The genes are TRBV7-9 and TRBJ2-6, with D maybe TRBD1 (5 bases). Trimming removed 5 bases at V and 2 bases at J, with 16 bases between. Germline V lookup: CDR1 SEHNR, CDR2 FQNEAQ (reference sequence). This CDR3 has 17 residues. The CDR3 nucleotides read TGTGCCAGCAGCGACGGTGCAGGGTTTGCTGGGGCCAACGTCCTGACTTTC. Translating it yields CASSDGAGFAGANVLTF.

This chain joins TRBV27 and TRBJ2-7; 12 bases are shared with TRBD2. This CDR3 has 14 amino acids. The germline V gene has CDR1 MNHEY and CDR2 SMNVEV (reference sequence). The J segment lost 2 bases and the V segment lost 6 bases, leaving 2 bases of the junction unmatched. For the CDR3, the DNA is TGTGCCAGCAGGACTAGCGGGAGACCCTACGAGCAGTACTTC. Its translation: CASRTSGRPYEQYF.

V gene TRBV5-1 combines with J gene TRBJ2-5, with TRBD1 as a possible D gene (7 bases). The CDR3 loop spans 17 amino acids. CDR1 is SGHRS and CDR2 is YFSETQ in the germline V gene. V dropped 4 bases and J dropped 4 bases, with 23 bases sitting between them. The CDR3 protein is CASSLGGGRGFRETQYF. The CDR3 DNA sequence: TGCGCCAGCAGCCTGGGGGGCGGCAGGGGGTTCCGAGAGACCCAGTACTTC.

The chain uses TRBV6-2 or TRBV6-3 and TRBJ2-3; perhaps TRBD1 as D (5 bases). CDR1 and CDR2 from the germline V gene are MNHEY and SVGEGT. CDR3 size: 16 residues. Trimming stripped 1 base from V and 0 bases from J, with 11 bases between. The CDR3 loop reads CASSYLPGPSTDTQYF. CDR3 bases: TGTGCCAGCAGTTACTTGCCAGGGCCTAGCACAGATACGCAGTATTTT.

The chain carries TRBV5-1 and TRBJ2-5; 10 positions agree with TRBD1. Per germline, CDR1 SGHRS and CDR2 YFSETQ. V was clipped by 4 bases and J by 4 bases; unmatched bases: 4. This CDR3 has 14 residues. CDR3: CASSPTGGPETQYF. DNA for the CDR3: TGCGCCAGCAGCCCGACAGGGGGCCCAGAGACCCAGTACTTC. Based on the CDR3 plus reference TRBV5-1 and TRBJ2-5, the full variable domain is KAGVTQTPRYLIKTRGQQVTLSCSPISGHRSVSWYQQTPGQGLQFLFEYFSETQRNKGNFPGRFSGRQFSNSRSEMNVSTLELGDSALYLCASSPTGGPETQYFGPGTRLLVL.

To note about this clone: The sample contains more than one DNA sequence encoding this CDR3. This chain links TRBV5-1 with TRBJ2-7; a possible D gene is TRBD1 (6 bases). Trimming removed 0 bases at V and 1 base at J, with 11 bases between. CDR3 size: 15 residues. Germline V gene data show CDR1 as SGHRS and CDR2 as YFSETQ. The DNA of the CDR3 is TGCGCCAGCAGCTTGGGTCCAGGGGAGTCCTACGAGCAGTACTTC. Protein: CASSLGPGESYEQYF.

The gene calls are TRBV19 and TRBJ2-1; 10 nucleotides agree with TRBD2. Germline CDR1 reads LNHDA; CDR2 reads SQIVND (reference sequence). Trimming cost V 3 bases and J 4 bases; bases outside gene matches: 6. The CDR3 sequence is 16 residues long. CDR3 protein: CASSIVRTSGYNEQFF. Here the CDR3 DNA reads TGTGCCAGTAGTATCGTAAGGACTAGCGGATACAATGAGCAGTTCTTC. Together with reference TRBV19 and TRBJ2-1, the CDR3 gives the full variable domain: DGGITQSPKYLFRKEGQNVTLSCEQNLNHDAMYWYRQDPGQGLRLIYYSQIVNDFQKGDIAEGYSVSREKKESFPLTVTSAQKNPTAFYLCASSIVRTSGYNEQFFGPGTRLTVL.

The V and J genes are TRBV14 and TRBJ2-7; D unresolved. The germline gives CDR1 SGHDN, CDR2 FVKESK. The CDR3 is 18 residues long. Trimming removed 0 bases at V and 1 base at J, with 19 bases between. The DNA for the CDR3 is TGTGCCAGCAGCCAAGAGGCCGGGTCCGCAACGTTTTCCTACGAGCAGTACTTC. As protein: CASSQEAGSATFSYEQYF.

In this sample, this clone turned up once. The CDR3 DNA reads as TGTGCCAGCAGTCCCACATACAATCAGCCCCAGCATTTT. Residues: CASSPTYNQPQHF. The chain employs TRBV2 and TRBJ1-5; D not resolved. V was pared by 5 bases and J by 3 bases, with 8 bases between. Germline CDR1 and CDR2: SNHLY and FYNNEI. There are 13 residues in the CDR3.

This chain uses TRBV5-6 with TRBJ1-5, with D possibly TRBD1 on 5 matching bases. The CDR3 sequence is 15 residues long. Germline assignment: CDR1 SGHDT and CDR2 YYEEEE. Trimming pared 0 bases from V and 6 bases from J, leaving 13 bases between. The CDR3 protein is CASSLGQGHGQPQHF. Here the CDR3 DNA reads TGTGCCAGCAGCTTGGGGCAGGGTCACGGTCAGCCCCAGCATTTT.

CDR3 sequence reads: CATSRAAQGEKLFF. In nucleotides, the CDR3 is TGTGCCACCAGCAGAGCCGCACAGGGGGAAAAACTGTTTTTT. The J gene is TRBJ1-4, the V gene TRBV15; 7 bases match TRBD1. The V gene end was trimmed by 1 base and the J gene end by 8 bases; junction bases not matched to a gene: 4. Germline-derived CDR1 and CDR2 are LNHNV and YYDKDF (reference sequence). The CDR3 is made up of 14 amino acids.

The chain uses TRBV19 and TRBJ2-7; TRBD1 might be the D (8 bases). The germline CDR1 and CDR2 sequences are LNHDA and SQIVND (reference sequence). This CDR3 is 13 amino acids long. Trimming pared 4 bases from V and 7 bases from J, leaving 14 bases between. The CDR3 DNA reads TGTGCCAGTAGTACGGACAGGGAGGGAGAGCAGTACTTC. Encoded protein: CASSTDREGEQYF.